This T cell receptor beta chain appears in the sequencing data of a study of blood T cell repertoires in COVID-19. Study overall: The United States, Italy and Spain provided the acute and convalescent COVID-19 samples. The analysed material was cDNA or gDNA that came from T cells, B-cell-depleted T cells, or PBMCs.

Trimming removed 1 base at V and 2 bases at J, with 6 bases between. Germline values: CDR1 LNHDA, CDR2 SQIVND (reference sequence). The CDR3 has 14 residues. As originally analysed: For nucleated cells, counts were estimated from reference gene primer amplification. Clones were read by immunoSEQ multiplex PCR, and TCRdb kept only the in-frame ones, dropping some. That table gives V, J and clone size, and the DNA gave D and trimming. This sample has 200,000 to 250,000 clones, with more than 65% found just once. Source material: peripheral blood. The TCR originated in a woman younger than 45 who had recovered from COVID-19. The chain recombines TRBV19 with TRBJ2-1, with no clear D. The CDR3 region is CASSIAGPYNEQFF. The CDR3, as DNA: TGTGCCAGTAGTATAGCGGGTCCCTACAATGAGCAGTTCTTC.